This record covers a single TCR beta chain. The antigen is unknown. This record comes from a study of T cell repertoires in cytomegalovirus infection. Study results and caveats: Dominating the ex vivo response were TCR beta clonotypes that were CMV-specific and HLA-C-restricted.

TCRdb re-analysed the reads in MiXCR, keeping a single row per CDR3 protein. The sample yields about 210,000 distinct CDR3 sequences, around 6.4% seen once. This clonotype was sampled from a human donor in good health (CMV status not recorded). Some clones in this sample may be carry-over from other donors' samples. Sequenced: PBMCs.

The CDR3 loop reads CASSGVGYGYTF. Written as DNA, the CDR3 is TGTGCCAGCAGTGGGGTGGGCTATGGCTACACCTTC. The chain employs TRBV11-3 and TRBJ1-2; D remains ambiguous. The CDR3 is 12 amino acids. The V end was cut by 6 bases, the J end by 4 bases, with 9 bases between. Per the germline V gene, CDR1 is SGHNT and CDR2 is YENEEA.